The rows below give T cell receptor beta chains drawn from one sample of a study of cytomegalovirus exposure and HLA in healthy donors. TCRdb keeps only in-frame clones here, not all; method: immunoSEQ multiplex PCR. The table records about 270,000 clones, around two thirds of them present only once. The sample comprised PBMCs. The origin of the receptors is a female donor in good health and CMV-seronegative. CDR3s include the opening cysteine and the closing phenylalanine or tryptophan. Fields, in order: V gene, D gene, clone size, J gene, CDR3 protein, CDR3 DNA. D genes are given only for firm matches. A clone size is listed for some rows: how often the clone was seen (once, few, many), or a class if it is expanded.

V gene: TRBV25-1
D gene: -
clone size: once
J gene: TRBJ2-1
CDR3 protein: CASSEWGAGAGEQFF
CDR3 DNA: TGTGCCAGCAGTGAATGGGGTGCGGGGGCGGGCGAGCAGTTCTTC

V gene: TRBV5-3
D gene: TRBD2
clone size: -
J gene: TRBJ2-1
CDR3 protein: CARSSAGGYYNEQFF
CDR3 DNA: TGTGCCAGAAGCTCAGCGGGAGGGTATTACAATGAGCAGTTCTTC

V gene: TRBV29-1
D gene: -
clone size: -
J gene: TRBJ2-3
CDR3 protein: CSVAARREDTQYF
CDR3 DNA: TGCAGCGTGGCTGCCAGGCGAGAAGATACGCAGTATTTT

V gene: TRBV7-9
D gene: -
clone size: -
J gene: TRBJ2-1
CDR3 protein: CASSLVEGAHNEQFF
CDR3 DNA: TGTGCCAGCAGCTTAGTTGAGGGAGCCCACAATGAGCAGTTCTTC

V gene: TRBV6-4
D gene: -
clone size: -
J gene: TRBJ2-2
CDR3 protein: CASSEGEDTGELFF
CDR3 DNA: TGTGCCAGCAGTGAAGGAGAGGACACCGGGGAGCTGTTTTTT

V gene: TRBV5-1
D gene: -
clone size: -
J gene: TRBJ1-1
CDR3 protein: CASSLGDQDTEAFF
CDR3 DNA: TGCGCCAGCAGCTTGGGTGACCAGGACACTGAAGCTTTCTTT

V gene: TRBV6-5
D gene: -
clone size: once
J gene: TRBJ2-7
CDR3 protein: CASSYSGAHEQYF
CDR3 DNA: TGTGCCAGCAGTTATTCAGGGGCCCACGAGCAGTACTTC

V gene: TRBV5-8
D gene: TRBD2
clone size: -
J gene: TRBJ2-7
CDR3 protein: CASNKREGRSEQYF
CDR3 DNA: TGTGCCAGCAACAAGCGGGAGGGCCGTAGCGAGCAGTACTTC

V gene: TRBV7-8
D gene: TRBD1
clone size: -
J gene: TRBJ1-1
CDR3 protein: CASSTGGTEAFF
CDR3 DNA: TGTGCCAGCAGTACAGGGGGGACTGAAGCTTTCTTT

V gene: TRBV11-3
D gene: -
clone size: few
J gene: TRBJ2-1
CDR3 protein: CASSIQRAGGEQFF
CDR3 DNA: TGTGCCAGCAGCATACAGCGGGCTGGCGGTGAGCAGTTCTTC

V gene: TRBV21-1
D gene: -
clone size: -
J gene: TRBJ1-3
CDR3 protein: CASSPPTGDDSGNTIYF
CDR3 DNA: TGTGCCAGCAGCCCCCCGACAGGGGACGACTCTGGAAACACCATATATTTT

V gene: TRBV5-1
D gene: TRBD2
clone size: -
J gene: TRBJ2-3
CDR3 protein: CASSLEAGGGTDTQYF
CDR3 DNA: TGCGCCAGCAGCTTGGAAGCGGGAGGGGGCACAGATACGCAGTATTTT

V gene: TRBV16
D gene: -
clone size: -
J gene: TRBJ1-5
CDR3 protein: CASSQSRWQSGQPQHF
CDR3 DNA: TGTGCCAGCAGCCAGTCGAGGTGGCAGAGTGGGCAGCCCCAGCATTTT

V gene: TRBV5-4
D gene: -
clone size: once
J gene: TRBJ1-2
CDR3 protein: CASSLNTRRTNYGYTF
CDR3 DNA: TGTGCCAGCAGCCTGAATACTAGACGGACGAACTATGGCTACACCTTC

V gene: TRBV5-6
D gene: -
clone size: once
J gene: TRBJ1-2
CDR3 protein: CASSFQGSYGYTF
CDR3 DNA: TGTGCCAGCAGCTTCCAGGGATCTTATGGCTACACCTTC

V gene: TRBV6-6
D gene: -
clone size: -
J gene: TRBJ1-5
CDR3 protein: CASSGQLHQPQHF
CDR3 DNA: TGTGCCAGCAGTGGCCAGTTACATCAGCCCCAGCATTTT

V gene: TRBV29-1
D gene: -
clone size: -
J gene: TRBJ2-7
CDR3 protein: CSVGFSDSYEQYF
CDR3 DNA: TGCAGCGTTGGGTTTAGCGATTCCTACGAGCAGTACTTC

V gene: TRBV5-4
D gene: TRBD2
clone size: -
J gene: TRBJ2-7
CDR3 protein: CASSSSPGTNYEQYF
CDR3 DNA: TGTGCCAGCAGCTCAAGTCCCGGGACTAACTACGAGCAGTACTTC

V gene: TRBV19
D gene: -
clone size: -
J gene: TRBJ2-7
CDR3 protein: CASSMGTRYEQYF
CDR3 DNA: TGTGCCAGTAGTATGGGCACTCGATACGAGCAGTACTTC

V gene: TRBV11-2
D gene: -
clone size: -
J gene: TRBJ2-1
CDR3 protein: CASSLSRLASSYNEQFF
CDR3 DNA: TGTGCCAGCAGCTTATCAAGGCTAGCGAGCTCCTACAATGAGCAGTTCTTC

V gene: TRBV5-1
D gene: -
clone size: -
J gene: TRBJ2-5
CDR3 protein: CASSLVASQETQYF
CDR3 DNA: TGCGCCAGCAGCTTGGTTGCCAGCCAAGAGACCCAGTACTTC

V gene: TRBV5-1
D gene: TRBD1
clone size: -
J gene: TRBJ2-2
CDR3 protein: CASSWDRAGTGELFF
CDR3 DNA: TGCGCCAGCAGCTGGGACAGGGCGGGAACCGGGGAGCTGTTTTTT

V gene: TRBV6-6
D gene: TRBD1
clone size: -
J gene: TRBJ1-1
CDR3 protein: CASRRQGRSTEAFF
CDR3 DNA: TGTGCCAGCAGGCGACAGGGTCGGAGCACTGAAGCTTTCTTT

V gene: TRBV7-9
D gene: -
clone size: -
J gene: TRBJ1-3
CDR3 protein: CSPGSGGNTIYF
CDR3 DNA: TGTTCCCCGGGGTCGGGGGGAAACACCATATATTTT

V gene: TRBV6-5
D gene: -
clone size: -
J gene: TRBJ2-7
CDR3 protein: CASSYSDRDTYEQYF
CDR3 DNA: TGTGCCAGCAGTTACTCGGACCGGGACACCTACGAGCAGTACTTC

V gene: TRBV27
D gene: -
clone size: -
J gene: TRBJ2-1
CDR3 protein: CASGSTEQFF
CDR3 DNA: TGTGCCAGCGGGAGTACTGAGCAGTTCTTC

V gene: TRBV19
D gene: TRBD1
clone size: few
J gene: TRBJ1-5
CDR3 protein: CASTILGTGPGQPQHF
CDR3 DNA: TGTGCCAGTACCATATTAGGGACAGGGCCGGGGCAGCCCCAGCATTTT

V gene: TRBV13
D gene: -
clone size: -
J gene: TRBJ1-1
CDR3 protein: CASSLQGLMNTEAFF
CDR3 DNA: TGTGCCAGCAGCTTACAGGGGCTCATGAACACTGAAGCTTTCTTT

V gene: TRBV4-1
D gene: TRBD2
clone size: few
J gene: TRBJ2-1
CDR3 protein: CASRHLAGDNEQFF
CDR3 DNA: TGCGCCAGCAGGCATCTAGCGGGTGACAATGAGCAGTTCTTC